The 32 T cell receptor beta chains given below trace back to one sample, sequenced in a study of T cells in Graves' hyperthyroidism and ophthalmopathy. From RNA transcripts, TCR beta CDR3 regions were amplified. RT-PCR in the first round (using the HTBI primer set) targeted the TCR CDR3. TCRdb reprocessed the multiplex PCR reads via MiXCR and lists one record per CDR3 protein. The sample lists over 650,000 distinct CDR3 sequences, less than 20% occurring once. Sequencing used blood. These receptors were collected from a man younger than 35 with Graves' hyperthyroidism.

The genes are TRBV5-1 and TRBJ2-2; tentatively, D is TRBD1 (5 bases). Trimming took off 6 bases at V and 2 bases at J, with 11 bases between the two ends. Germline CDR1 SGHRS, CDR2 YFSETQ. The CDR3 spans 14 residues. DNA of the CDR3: TGCGCCAGCAAGGGGCGGACCAACACCGGGGAGCTGTTTTTT. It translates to CASKGRTNTGELFF.

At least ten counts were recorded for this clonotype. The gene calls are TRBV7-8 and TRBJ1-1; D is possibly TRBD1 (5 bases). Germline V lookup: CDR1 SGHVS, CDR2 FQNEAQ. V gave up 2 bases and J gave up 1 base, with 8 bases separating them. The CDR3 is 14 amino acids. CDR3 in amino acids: CASSLFQGNTEAFF. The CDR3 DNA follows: TGTGCCAGCAGCTTATTCCAGGGGAACACTGAAGCTTTCTTT.

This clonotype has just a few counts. The CDR3 DNA follows: TGTGCCTGGGAAATTCCCCACGCCGGTCCAGATACGCAGTATTTT. It yields the protein CAWEIPHAGPDTQYF. The chain recombines TRBV30 with TRBJ2-3; D is unresolved. The V gene lost 5 bases and the J gene lost 4 bases, with 19 bases spanning the gap. The germline V gene encodes CDR1 GTSNPN and CDR2 SVGIG (reference sequence). This CDR3 has 15 residues.

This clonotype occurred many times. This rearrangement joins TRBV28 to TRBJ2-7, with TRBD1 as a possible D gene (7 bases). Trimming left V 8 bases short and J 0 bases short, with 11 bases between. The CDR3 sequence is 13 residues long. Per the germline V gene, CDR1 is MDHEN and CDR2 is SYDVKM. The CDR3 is CASAGGSSYEQYF. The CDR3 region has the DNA TGTGCCAGCGCAGGGGGGAGCTCCTACGAGCAGTACTTC.

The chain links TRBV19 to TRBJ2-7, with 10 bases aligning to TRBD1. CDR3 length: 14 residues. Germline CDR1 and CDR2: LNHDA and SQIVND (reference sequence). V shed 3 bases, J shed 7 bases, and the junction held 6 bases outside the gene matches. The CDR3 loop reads CASSIVPGQGEQYF. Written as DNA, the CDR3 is TGTGCCAGTAGTATCGTCCCGGGACAGGGGGAGCAGTACTTC.

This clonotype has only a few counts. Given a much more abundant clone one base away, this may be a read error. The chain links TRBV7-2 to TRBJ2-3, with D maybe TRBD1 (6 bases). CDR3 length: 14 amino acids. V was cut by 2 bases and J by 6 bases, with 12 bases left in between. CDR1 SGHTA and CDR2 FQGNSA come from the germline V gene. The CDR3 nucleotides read TGTGCCAGCAGCTTACACGAGAGGGGGGATACGCAGTATTTT. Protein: CASSLHERGDTQYF.

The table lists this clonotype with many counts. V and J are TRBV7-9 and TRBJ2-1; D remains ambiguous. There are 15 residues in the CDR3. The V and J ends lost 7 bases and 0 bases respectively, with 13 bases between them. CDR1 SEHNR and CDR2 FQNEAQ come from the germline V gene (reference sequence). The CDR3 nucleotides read TGTGCCAGCACCCTCGACTCGTCCTCCTACAATGAGCAGTTCTTC. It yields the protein CASTLDSSSYNEQFF.

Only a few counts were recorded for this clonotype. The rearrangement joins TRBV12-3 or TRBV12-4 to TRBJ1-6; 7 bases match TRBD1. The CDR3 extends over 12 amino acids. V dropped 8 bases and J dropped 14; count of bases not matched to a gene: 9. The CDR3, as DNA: TGTGCCAGCGGGACAGATCTGGGGGCCCTCCACTTT. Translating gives CASGTDLGALHF.

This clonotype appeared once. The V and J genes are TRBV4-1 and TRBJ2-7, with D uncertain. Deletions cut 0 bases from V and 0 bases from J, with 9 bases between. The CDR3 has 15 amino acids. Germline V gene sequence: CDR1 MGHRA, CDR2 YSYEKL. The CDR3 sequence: CASSQDALNSYEQYF. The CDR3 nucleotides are TGCGCCAGCAGCCAAGATGCCCTAAACTCCTACGAGCAGTACTTC.

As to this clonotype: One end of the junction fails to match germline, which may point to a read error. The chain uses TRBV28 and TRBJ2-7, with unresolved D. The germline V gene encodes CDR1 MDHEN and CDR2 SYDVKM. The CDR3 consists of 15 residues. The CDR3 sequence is CASSSGSLATYKQYF. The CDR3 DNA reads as TGTGCCAGCAGTTCCGGGTCTTTGGCTACCTACAAGCAGTACTTC. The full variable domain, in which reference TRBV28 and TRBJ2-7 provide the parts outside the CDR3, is DVKVTQSSRYLVKRTGEKVFLECVQDMDHENMFWYRQDPGLGLRLIYFSYDVKMKEKGDIPEGYSVSREKKERFSLILESASTNQTSMYLCASSSGSLATYKQYFGPGTRLTVT.

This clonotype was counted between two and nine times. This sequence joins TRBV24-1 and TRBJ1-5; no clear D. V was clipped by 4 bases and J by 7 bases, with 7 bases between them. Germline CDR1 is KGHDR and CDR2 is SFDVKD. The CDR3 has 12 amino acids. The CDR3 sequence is CATSDGTQPQHF. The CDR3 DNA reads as TGTGCCACCAGTGACGGCACCCAGCCCCAGCATTTT.

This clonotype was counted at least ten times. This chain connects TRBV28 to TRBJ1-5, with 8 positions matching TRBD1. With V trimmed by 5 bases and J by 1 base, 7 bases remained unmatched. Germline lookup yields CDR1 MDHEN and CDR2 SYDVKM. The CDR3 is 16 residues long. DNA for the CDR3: TGTGCCAGCAGTGCAGGGGGCGCGTTAAGCAATCAGCCCCAGCATTTT. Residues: CASSAGGALSNQPQHF.

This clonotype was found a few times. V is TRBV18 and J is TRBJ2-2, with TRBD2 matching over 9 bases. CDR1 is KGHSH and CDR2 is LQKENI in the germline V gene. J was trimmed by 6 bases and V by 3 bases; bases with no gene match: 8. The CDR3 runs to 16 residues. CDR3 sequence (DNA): TGTGCCAGCTCACCCATAGCGGGAGCGGCCGCCGGGGAGCTGTTTTTT. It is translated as CASSPIAGAAAGELFF.

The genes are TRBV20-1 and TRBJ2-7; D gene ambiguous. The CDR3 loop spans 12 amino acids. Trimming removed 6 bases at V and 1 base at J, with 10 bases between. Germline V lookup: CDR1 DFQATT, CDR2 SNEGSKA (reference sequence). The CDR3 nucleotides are TGCAGTGCACCTGGTGATTCCTACGAGCAGTACTTC. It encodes CSAPGDSYEQYF.

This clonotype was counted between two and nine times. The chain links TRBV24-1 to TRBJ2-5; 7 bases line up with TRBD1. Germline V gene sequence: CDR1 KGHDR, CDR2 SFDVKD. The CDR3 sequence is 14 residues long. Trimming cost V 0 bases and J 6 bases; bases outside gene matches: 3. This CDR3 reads CATSDLGTEKTQYF. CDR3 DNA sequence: TGTGCCACCAGTGATTTGGGGACAGAAAAGACCCAGTACTTC.

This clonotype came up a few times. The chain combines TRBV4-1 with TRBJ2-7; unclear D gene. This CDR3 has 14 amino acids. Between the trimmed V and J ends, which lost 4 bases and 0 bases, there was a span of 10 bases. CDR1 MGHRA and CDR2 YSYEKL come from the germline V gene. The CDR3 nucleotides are TGCGCCAGCAGCCTCACACCGGGCTCCTACGAGCAGTACTTC. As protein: CASSLTPGSYEQYF.

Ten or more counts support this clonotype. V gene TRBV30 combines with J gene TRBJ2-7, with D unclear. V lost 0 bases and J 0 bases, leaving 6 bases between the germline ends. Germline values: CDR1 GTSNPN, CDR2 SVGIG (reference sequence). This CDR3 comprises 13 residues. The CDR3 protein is CAWSVQDSYEQYF. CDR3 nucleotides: TGTGCCTGGAGTGTACAAGACTCCTACGAGCAGTACTTC.

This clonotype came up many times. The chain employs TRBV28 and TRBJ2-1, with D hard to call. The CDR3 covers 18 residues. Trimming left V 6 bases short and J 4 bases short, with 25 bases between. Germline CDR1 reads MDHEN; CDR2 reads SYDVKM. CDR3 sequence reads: CASSALPGVSSRYNEQFF. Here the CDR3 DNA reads TGTGCCAGCAGCGCCCTCCCCGGAGTAAGTTCGCGATACAATGAGCAGTTCTTC. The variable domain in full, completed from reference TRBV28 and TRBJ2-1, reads DVKVTQSSRYLVKRTGEKVFLECVQDMDHENMFWYRQDPGLGLRLIYFSYDVKMKEKGDIPEGYSVSREKKERFSLILESASTNQTSMYLCASSALPGVSSRYNEQFFGPGTRLTVL.

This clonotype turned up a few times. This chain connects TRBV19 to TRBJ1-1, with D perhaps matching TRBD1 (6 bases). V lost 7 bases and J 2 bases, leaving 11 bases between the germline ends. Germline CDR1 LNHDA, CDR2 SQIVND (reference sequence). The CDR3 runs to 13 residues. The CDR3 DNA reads TGTGCCAGTACACAGGGAATAAACACTGAAGCTTTCTTT. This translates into CASTQGINTEAFF. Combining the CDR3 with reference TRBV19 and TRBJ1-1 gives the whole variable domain DGGITQSPKYLFRKEGQNVTLSCEQNLNHDAMYWYRQDPGQGLRLIYYSQIVNDFQKGDIAEGYSVSREKKESFPLTVTSAQKNPTAFYLCASTQGINTEAFFGQGTRLTVV.

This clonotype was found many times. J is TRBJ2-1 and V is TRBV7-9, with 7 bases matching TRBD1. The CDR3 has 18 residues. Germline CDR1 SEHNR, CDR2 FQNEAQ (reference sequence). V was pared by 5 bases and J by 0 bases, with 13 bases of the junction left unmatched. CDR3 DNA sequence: TGTGCCAGCAGCCCGGGGCCGGGACAGAGGGTCTCCTACAATGAGCAGTTCTTC. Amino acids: CASSPGPGQRVSYNEQFF.

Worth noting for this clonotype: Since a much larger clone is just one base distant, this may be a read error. The CDR3: CASSPQGTGPNTGELFF. The CDR3 region has the DNA TGTGCCAGCAGTCCCCAAGGGACAGGGCCGAACACCGGGGAGCTGTTTTTT. V usage is TRBV28 and J usage is TRBJ2-2; 9 bases line up with TRBD1. The CDR3 runs 17 residues. Germline V lookup: CDR1 MDHEN, CDR2 SYDVKM. The J segment lost 0 bases and the V segment lost 5 bases, leaving 7 bases of the junction unmatched.

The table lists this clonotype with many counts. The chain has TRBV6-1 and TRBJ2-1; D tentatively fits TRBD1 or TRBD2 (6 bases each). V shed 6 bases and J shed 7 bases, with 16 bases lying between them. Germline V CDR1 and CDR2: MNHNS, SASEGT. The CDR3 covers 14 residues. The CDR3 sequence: CASSPGGGLNEQFF. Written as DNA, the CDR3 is TGTGCCAGCAGCCCAGGAGGGGGGTTAAATGAGCAGTTCTTC.

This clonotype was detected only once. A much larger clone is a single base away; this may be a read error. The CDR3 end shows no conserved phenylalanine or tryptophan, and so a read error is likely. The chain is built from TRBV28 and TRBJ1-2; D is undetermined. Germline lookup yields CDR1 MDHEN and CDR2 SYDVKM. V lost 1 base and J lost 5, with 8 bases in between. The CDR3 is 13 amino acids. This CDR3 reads CASSLSGVYGYTS. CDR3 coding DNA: TGTGCCAGCAGTTTATCGGGAGTTTATGGCTACACCTCC.

This CDR3 reads CASSPRDATNEKLFF. CDR3 coding DNA: TGTGCCAGCAGCCCGCGGGATGCAACTAATGAAAAACTGTTTTTT. The chain joins TRBV3-1 to TRBJ1-4; D remains unclear. The V gene lost 4 bases and the J gene lost 0 bases, with 9 bases spanning the gap. The CDR3 covers 15 residues. CDR1 and CDR2 (germline): LGHDT, YNNKEL (reference sequence).

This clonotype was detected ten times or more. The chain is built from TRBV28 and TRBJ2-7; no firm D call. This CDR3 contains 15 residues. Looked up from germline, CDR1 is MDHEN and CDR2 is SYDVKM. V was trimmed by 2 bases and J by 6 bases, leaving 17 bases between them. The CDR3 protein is CASSLGVGSGPEQYF. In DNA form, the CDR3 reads TGTGCCAGCAGTTTAGGGGTCGGTTCGGGCCCCGAGCAGTACTTC.

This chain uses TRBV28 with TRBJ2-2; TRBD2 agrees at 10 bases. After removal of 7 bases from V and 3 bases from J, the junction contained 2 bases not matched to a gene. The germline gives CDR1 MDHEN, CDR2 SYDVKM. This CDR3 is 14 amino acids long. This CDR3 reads CASKREGYTGELFF. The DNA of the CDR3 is TGTGCCAGCAAGCGGGAGGGGTACACCGGGGAGCTGTTTTTT. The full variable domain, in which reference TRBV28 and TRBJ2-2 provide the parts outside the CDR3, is DVKVTQSSRYLVKRTGEKVFLECVQDMDHENMFWYRQDPGLGLRLIYFSYDVKMKEKGDIPEGYSVSREKKERFSLILESASTNQTSMYLCASKREGYTGELFFGEGSRLTVL.

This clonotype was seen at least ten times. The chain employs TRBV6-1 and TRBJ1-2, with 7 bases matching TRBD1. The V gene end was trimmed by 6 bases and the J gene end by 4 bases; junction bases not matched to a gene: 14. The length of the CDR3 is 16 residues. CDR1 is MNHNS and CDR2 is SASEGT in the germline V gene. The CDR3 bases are TGTGCCAGCAGCCAACGACAGGGAAGATGGATCTATGGCTACACCTTC. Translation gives CASSQRQGRWIYGYTF.

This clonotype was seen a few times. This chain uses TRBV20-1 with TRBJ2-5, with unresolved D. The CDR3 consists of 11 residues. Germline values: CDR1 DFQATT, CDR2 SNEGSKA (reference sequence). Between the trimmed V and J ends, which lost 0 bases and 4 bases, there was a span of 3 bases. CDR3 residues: CSARDPETQYF. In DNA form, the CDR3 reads TGCAGTGCTAGAGATCCAGAGACCCAGTACTTC.

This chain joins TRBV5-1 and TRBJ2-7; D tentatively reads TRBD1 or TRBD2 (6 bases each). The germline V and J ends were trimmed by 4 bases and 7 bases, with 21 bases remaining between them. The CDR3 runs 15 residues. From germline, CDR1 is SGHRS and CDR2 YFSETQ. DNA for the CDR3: TGCGCCAGCAGCACTGCCTCGGGGGCCGCCGAGGAGCAGTACTTC. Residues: CASSTASGAAEEQYF.

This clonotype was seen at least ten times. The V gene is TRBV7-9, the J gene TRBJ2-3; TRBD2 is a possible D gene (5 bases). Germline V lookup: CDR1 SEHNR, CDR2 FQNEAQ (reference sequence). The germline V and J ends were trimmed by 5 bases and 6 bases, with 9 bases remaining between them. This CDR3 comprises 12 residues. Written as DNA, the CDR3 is TGTGCCAGCAGCGGGAGCTGGGATACGCAGTATTTT. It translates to CASSGSWDTQYF.

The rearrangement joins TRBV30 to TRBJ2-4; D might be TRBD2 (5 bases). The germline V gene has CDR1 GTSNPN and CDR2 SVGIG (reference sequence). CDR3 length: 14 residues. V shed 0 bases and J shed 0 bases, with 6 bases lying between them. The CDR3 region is CAWSVGIAKNIQYF. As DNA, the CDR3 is TGTGCCTGGAGTGTCGGGATAGCCAAAAACATTCAGTACTTC.

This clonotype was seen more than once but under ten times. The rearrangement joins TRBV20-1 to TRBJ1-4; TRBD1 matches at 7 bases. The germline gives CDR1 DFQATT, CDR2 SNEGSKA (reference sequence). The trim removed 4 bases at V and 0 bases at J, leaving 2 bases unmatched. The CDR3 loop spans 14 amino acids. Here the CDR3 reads CSATTGATNEKLFF. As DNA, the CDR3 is TGCAGTGCTACCACAGGGGCAACTAATGAAAAACTGTTTTTT.